This T cell receptor (beta chain) is from a study of cytomegalovirus exposure and HLA in healthy donors. Looked up from germline, CDR1 is SEHNR and CDR2 is FQNEAQ (reference sequence). V shed 2 bases and J shed 7 bases, with 9 bases lying between them. CDR3 length: 13 residues. The PCR was carried out with 60 Vbeta primers and 13 Jbeta primers. TCRdb keeps only in-frame clones here, not all; method: immunoSEQ multiplex PCR. The data contain 60,000 or so clones, more than 70% of them singletons. Input material: PBMCs. The genes are TRBV7-9 and TRBJ2-1; D gene unclear. The clonotype originates from a man under 40 in good health and CMV-seropositive. Written as DNA, the CDR3 is TGTGCCAGCAGCTTACACTCCTCGAATGAGCAGTTCTTC. This encodes CASSLHSSNEQFF.